This is a list of T cell receptor beta chains from one sample in a study of shared clonotypes between healthy human individuals. Repertoires were generated with immunoSEQ multiplex PCR, while TCRdb's copy carries only in-frame clones and drops some. The sample has about 710,000 clones, roughly two thirds seen once; the top ten hold under 2%. Sequenced sample: memory CD4+ T cells sorted from blood. The receptors were sampled from a woman aged 25 to 39 in good health. The CDR3 runs from the conserved cysteine through the conserved F or W. D genes are given only for firm matches. Clone size is given for some rows only: seen once, a few or many times, or a class if the clone is expanded.

j_gene	abundance	v_gene	d_gene	CDR3nt	CDR3aa
TRBJ2-7	-	TRBV6-5	-	TGTGCCAGCAGCCCTGGGGCCTACGAGCAGTACTTC	CASSPGAYEQYF
TRBJ2-2	-	TRBV18	-	TGTGCCAGCTCACCTGCTGAGACCGTTGTTGTGCGGAGGAACACCGGGGAGCTGTTTTTT	CASSPAETVVVRRNTGELFF
TRBJ1-5	-	TRBV19	-	TGTGCCAGTAGTATGCCCCAAGGATTTGGAGGCAATCAGCCCCAGCATTTT	CASSMPQGFGGNQPQHF
TRBJ2-1	-	TRBV6-5	-	TGTGCCAGCAGTTACCGGCGGGAATATCGTGAGCAGTTCTTC	CASSYRREYREQFF
TRBJ2-4	few	TRBV9	-	TGTGCCAGCAGCGTAGGAGGGAACGTTGACATTCAGTACTTC	CASSVGGNVDIQYF
TRBJ2-5	few	TRBV5-1	-	TGCGCCAGCAGCTTCGGTAGAAGCCTGGAGACCCAGTACTTC	CASSFGRSLETQYF
TRBJ2-7	once	TRBV14	TRBD1	TGTGCCAGCAGCCCTCTCGGGACAGGGATACGCTACGAGCAGTACTTC	CASSPLGTGIRYEQYF
TRBJ1-2	-	TRBV27	TRBD1	TGTGCCAGCAGTTTATCGGGGGACAGGCCGGGCTTTAGCGGCTATGGCTACACCTTC	CASSLSGDRPGFSGYGYTF
TRBJ1-4	-	TRBV11-2	-	TGTGCCAGCAGCTTAGAGGGTGGTTTAGATGAAAAACTGTTTTTT	CASSLEGGLDEKLFF
TRBJ2-7	-	TRBV4-1	TRBD1	TGCGCCAGCAGCCCCGGACAGGGCGTGGGGGGACGGTACTTC	CASSPGQGVGGRYF
TRBJ1-1	-	TRBV6-1	-	TGTGCCAGCAGTGAAAGAGGGAATTTCGGACAGTCCTACACTGAAGCTTTCTTT	CASSERGNFGQSYTEAFF
TRBJ1-2	few	TRBV6-6	-	TGTGCCAGCAGTTACTCTTCTGGGGCAGGGGGCTACACCTTC	CASSYSSGAGGYTF
TRBJ2-5	-	TRBV4-1	TRBD2	TGTGCCAGCAGCAGAGCGACTAGCGGGCAAGAGACCCAGTACTTC	CASSRATSGQETQYF
TRBJ1-4	-	TRBV11-2	-	TGTGCCAGCAGCTTAGGCACTAATGAAAAACTGTTTTTT	CASSLGTNEKLFF
TRBJ2-1	-	TRBV10-3	-	TGTGCCATAGGAATATCGGGGCTACGGGGCAATGAGCAGTTCTTC	CAIGISGLRGNEQFF
TRBJ2-5	-	TRBV7-9	TRBD1	TGTGCCAGCAGCCAATGGACAGGGGGCGATGAGACCCAGTACTTC	CASSQWTGGDETQYF